This T cell receptor beta chain was found in a study of blood T cell repertoires in COVID-19. Across the whole study: Sources were T cells, B-cell-depleted T cells, or PBMCs; the material itself was cDNA or gDNA.

V was cut by 4 bases and J by 4 bases, with 10 bases left in between. Germline loops: CDR1 MNHEY, CDR2 SVGEGT. The CDR3 loop spans 13 amino acids. Generated by immunoSEQ multiplex PCR, the TCRdb table keeps only in-frame clones and is missing some. The table has just over 80,000 clones, 75% to 90% seen once. The source of this sequence is a woman aged 50 to 65 with acute COVID-19. The chain couples TRBV6-2 or TRBV6-3 to TRBJ1-2; no clear D gene. The material sequenced was PBMCs or T cells enriched from blood (not recorded which). DNA for the CDR3: TGTGCCAGCAGTTTGGAGGGAGTCTATGGCTACACCTTC. Protein product: CASSLEGVYGYTF.